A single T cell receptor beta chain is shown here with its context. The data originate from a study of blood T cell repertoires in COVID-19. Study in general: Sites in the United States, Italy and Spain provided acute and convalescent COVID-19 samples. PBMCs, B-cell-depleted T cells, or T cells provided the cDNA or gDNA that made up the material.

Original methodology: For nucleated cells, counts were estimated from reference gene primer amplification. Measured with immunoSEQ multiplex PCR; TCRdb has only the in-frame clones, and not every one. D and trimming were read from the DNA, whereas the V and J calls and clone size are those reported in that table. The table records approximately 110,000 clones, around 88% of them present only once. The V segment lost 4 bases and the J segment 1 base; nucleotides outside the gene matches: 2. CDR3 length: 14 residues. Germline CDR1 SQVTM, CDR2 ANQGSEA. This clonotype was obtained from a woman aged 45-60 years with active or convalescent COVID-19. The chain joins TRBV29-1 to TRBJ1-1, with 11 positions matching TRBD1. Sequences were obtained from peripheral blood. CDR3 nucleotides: TGCAGCGTTGGGGGGACAGGGGGGAACACTGAAGCTTTCTTT. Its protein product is CSVGGTGGNTEAFF.